The 30 T cell receptor beta chains below were found in one sample sequenced in a study of cytomegalovirus exposure and HLA in healthy donors. PCR used 60 Vbeta primers and 13 Jbeta primers. The protocol was immunoSEQ multiplex PCR, while the TCRdb copy is restricted to in-frame clones and leaves out a portion. The data contain 100,000 or so clones, 70% to 80% of them singletons. Sequenced sample: PBMCs. These receptor sequences come from a man younger than 45 in good health and CMV-seronegative.

V and J are TRBV9 and TRBJ2-1, with D possibly TRBD2 on 6 matching bases. This CDR3 is built from 15 residues. Germline CDR1 and CDR2: SGDLS and YYNGEE. V gave up 1 base and J gave up 5 bases, with 13 bases separating them. The CDR3: CASSVSGSENNEQFF. The CDR3 region has the DNA TGTGCCAGCAGCGTATCCGGGAGCGAAAACAATGAGCAGTTCTTC.

This clone was found once. V usage is TRBV5-1 and J usage is TRBJ1-4, with unresolved D. Germline V gives CDR1 SGHRS, CDR2 YFSETQ. The CDR3 spans 15 residues. V was shortened by 0 bases and J by 8 bases, with 14 bases between the two germline ends. CDR3 residues: CASSLEGQPGEKLFF. In DNA, the CDR3 is TGCGCCAGCAGCTTGGAAGGCCAGCCGGGAGAAAAACTGTTTTTT.

This chain links TRBV28 with TRBJ2-5; D is perhaps TRBD2 (6 bases). CDR1 and CDR2 (germline): MDHEN, SYDVKM. CDR3 length: 13 amino acids. V was pared by 4 bases and J by 4 bases, with 10 bases between. The CDR3 loop is CASSYGSRETQYF. Here the CDR3 DNA reads TGTGCCAGCAGTTACGGGAGTAGAGAGACCCAGTACTTC.

This rearrangement joins TRBV6-5 to TRBJ1-1; TRBD1 matches 7 bases. CDR3 size: 14 residues. Germline V gene data show CDR1 as MNHEY and CDR2 as SVGAGI. Trimming removed 5 bases from V and 0 bases from J; junction bases left unmatched: 3. The CDR3 loop reads CASSPGQLNTEAFF. CDR3 nucleotide sequence: TGTGCCAGCAGTCCGGGACAGTTGAACACTGAAGCTTTCTTT.

V gene TRBV25-1 combines with J gene TRBJ2-3; 13 bases line up with TRBD2. The CDR3 consists of 16 residues. Germline-derived CDR1 and CDR2 are MGHDK and SYGVNS. V lost 3 bases, J lost 5 bases, and 5 bases stayed unmatched. The CDR3 sequence is CASSEWTSGRGDTQYF. In DNA form, the CDR3 reads TGTGCCAGCAGTGAGTGGACTAGCGGGAGAGGAGATACGCAGTATTTT.

This clone was found a few times. This chain joins TRBV6-5 and TRBJ2-6; a weak D match, TRBD2 (5 bases). Trimming took 4 bases from V and 4 from J, leaving 14 bases between them. CDR1 is MNHEY, CDR2 SVGAGI, per germline. The CDR3 spans 16 residues. DNA for the CDR3: TGTGCCAGCAGTTTTCGGGAACACTCAGGGGCCAACGTCCTGACTTTC. Protein sequence: CASSFREHSGANVLTF.

This clone was observed a few times. The V and J genes are TRBV5-1 and TRBJ1-5; TRBD1 matches at 8 bases. The CDR3 contains 15 residues. Trimming at V came to 2 bases and at J to 3 bases, leaving 4 bases not matched to a gene. From germline, CDR1 is SGHRS and CDR2 YFSETQ. The CDR3 is CASSLGQGYNQPQHF. The CDR3 region has the DNA TGCGCCAGCAGCTTAGGACAGGGTTACAATCAGCCCCAGCATTTT.

The DNA for the CDR3 is TGTGCCAGCAGCCTTAGCGGGAGCTCCTACAATGAGCAGTTCTTC. It yields the protein CASSLSGSSYNEQFF. The genes are TRBV6-6 and TRBJ2-1, with TRBD2 matching over 9 bases. The CDR3 extends over 15 amino acids. Germline V gene data show CDR1 as MNHNY and CDR2 as SVGAGI (reference sequence). J gave up 0 bases and V 6 bases, and 3 bases lay outside the gene matches.

This clone has a single count. The chain employs TRBV28 and TRBJ2-1; 10 bases are a match to TRBD1. From germline, CDR1 is MDHEN and CDR2 SYDVKM. The ends lost 7 bases at V and 5 bases at J; junction bases unmatched: 5. The CDR3 consists of 14 residues. The CDR3 DNA sequence: TGTGCCAGCAAAGGACAGGGGGGCCACAATGAGCAGTTCTTC. Protein product: CASKGQGGHNEQFF.

This rearrangement joins TRBV19 to TRBJ2-5; the match to TRBD2 covers 8 bases. The germline CDR1 and CDR2 sequences are LNHDA and SQIVND (reference sequence). V dropped 1 base and J dropped 2; count of bases not matched to a gene: 6. The CDR3 contains 16 residues. The CDR3 nucleotides read TGTGCCAGTAGTATAGGTGGCCAGCGGGGGCAAGAGACCCAGTACTTC. This gives the protein CASSIGGQRGQETQYF.

The chain uses TRBV29-1 and TRBJ1-5; TRBD1 is a possible D gene (5 bases). Per germline, CDR1 SQVTM and CDR2 ANQGSEA. The V end lost 4 bases, the J end lost 8 bases, and 12 bases lay between the germline ends. The CDR3 consists of 12 residues. The CDR3 reads CSVGEQAEPQHF. The CDR3 DNA reads TGCAGCGTTGGGGAACAGGCCGAGCCCCAGCATTTT. The whole variable domain, remainder taken from reference TRBV29-1 and TRBJ1-5, is SAVISQKPSRDICQRGTSLTIQCQVDSQVTMMFWYRQQPGQSLTLIATANQGSEATYESGFVIDKFPISRPNLTFSTLTVSNMSPEDSSIYLCSVGEQAEPQHFGDGTRLSIL.

This chain uses TRBV27 with TRBJ1-2; 8 nucleotides match TRBD1. Germline CDR1 MNHEY, CDR2 SMNVEV (reference sequence). Germline trimming cut 3 bases from V and 1 base from J; bases unmatched to any gene: 10. CDR3 size: 17 residues. DNA of the CDR3: TGTGCCAGCAGTTTCACAGGGACAGGCGCTTATAACTATGGCTACACCTTC. The encoded protein is CASSFTGTGAYNYGYTF.

This clone was seen more than once but under ten times. V is TRBV6-5 and J is TRBJ1-2; D might be TRBD1 (6 bases). Germline CDR1 reads MNHEY; CDR2 reads SVGAGI. CDR3 length equals 14 residues. V lost 8 bases to trimming and J lost 8 bases, with 21 bases between them. The CDR3 nucleotides are TGTGCCAGCCGATACCCCGGGACAACCACCGGCTACACCTTC. Protein sequence: CASRYPGTTTGYTF.

This chain connects TRBV5-1 to TRBJ1-1; maybe TRBD1 (5 bases). This CDR3 region has 16 residues. CDR1 and CDR2 (germline): SGHRS, YFSETQ. The ends were cut back, 0 bases at V and 3 bases at J, with 15 bases in the middle. CDR3 amino acids: CASSLGDRWQDTEAFF. The CDR3 coding sequence is TGCGCCAGCAGCTTGGGAGACAGATGGCAGGACACTGAAGCTTTCTTT.

The chain uses TRBV18 and TRBJ2-7, with D possibly matching TRBD2 (5 bases). Per the germline V gene, CDR1 is KGHSH and CDR2 is LQKENI. V was cut by 0 bases and J by 6 bases, with 12 bases left in between. This CDR3 spans 14 amino acids. This chain's CDR3 is CASSPPLASTEQYF. CDR3 DNA: TGTGCCAGCTCACCACCGTTAGCTAGCACCGAGCAGTACTTC. The full variable domain, its missing parts supplied by reference TRBV18 and TRBJ2-7, is NAGVMQNPRHLVRRRGQEARLRCSPMKGHSHVYWYRQLPEEGLKFMVYLQKENIIDESGMPKERFSAEFPKEGPSILRIQQVVRGDSAAYFCASSPPLASTEQYFGPGTRLTVT.

The V gene is TRBV6-5, the J gene TRBJ2-3, with unresolved D. Trimming stripped 2 bases from V and 2 bases from J, with 5 bases between. The CDR3 consists of 13 residues. The germline V gene encodes CDR1 MNHEY and CDR2 SVGAGI. The CDR3 coding sequence is TGTGCCAGCAGTTACGCAGTCACAGATACGCAGTATTTT. Translation: CASSYAVTDTQYF.

This clone showed up just a few times. The V and J genes are TRBV5-5 and TRBJ1-2, with a possible D match to TRBD1 (6 bases). Germline-derived CDR1 and CDR2 are SGHKS and YYEKEE (reference sequence). Trimming removed 4 bases at V and 4 bases at J, with 14 bases between. This CDR3 has 14 residues. CDR3 coding DNA: TGTGCCAGCAGCGTAACACAGGGAATCTATGGCTACACCTTC. The encoded protein is CASSVTQGIYGYTF. The full variable domain, its missing parts supplied by reference TRBV5-5 and TRBJ1-2, is DAGVTQSPTHLIKTRGQQVTLRCSPISGHKSVSWYQQVLGQGPQFIFQYYEKEERGRGNFPDRFSARQFPNYSSELNVNALLLGDSALYLCASSVTQGIYGYTFGSGTRLTVV.

This chain connects TRBV12-5 to TRBJ2-1; TRBD2 aligns across 7 bases. Per germline, CDR1 LGHNT and CDR2 FRNRAP. V dropped 8 bases and J dropped 6; count of bases not matched to a gene: 13. The CDR3 loop spans 15 amino acids. CDR3 amino acids: CASSPRTSFSNEQFF. As DNA, the CDR3 is TGTGCTAGTTCCCCTCGGACTAGTTTTTCCAATGAGCAGTTCTTC.

The table lists this clone with a few counts. The chain recombines TRBV7-6 with TRBJ1-1, with TRBD1 identical over 8 bases. This CDR3 region has 17 residues. In germline, CDR1 is SGHVS, CDR2 FNYEAQ. V was pared by 0 bases and J by 7 bases, with 13 bases of the junction left unmatched. The CDR3 is CASSLAPGQEGISEAFF. The DNA of the CDR3 is TGTGCCAGCAGCTTAGCCCCGGGACAGGAGGGTATCAGTGAAGCTTTCTTT.

The rearrangement joins TRBV7-9 to TRBJ2-6; D is possibly TRBD1 (6 bases). The CDR3 has 15 amino acids. The germline CDR1 and CDR2 sequences are SEHNR and FQNEAQ (reference sequence). Trimming pared 5 bases from V and 4 bases from J, leaving 12 bases between. Here the CDR3 reads CASSATGKGANVLTF. The CDR3 nucleotides are TGTGCCAGCAGCGCTACAGGGAAAGGGGCCAACGTCCTGACTTTC. The full variable domain, rest sourced from reference TRBV7-9 and TRBJ2-6, is DTGVSQNPRHKITKRGQNVTFRCDPISEHNRLYWYRQTLGQGPEFLTYFQNEAQLEKSRLLSDRFSAERPKGSFSTLEIQRTEQGDSAMYLCASSATGKGANVLTFGAGSRLTVL.

This clone was counted only a few times. The chain links TRBV7-3 to TRBJ1-5; D not certain. The CDR3 runs to 13 residues. Germline loops: CDR1 SGHTA, CDR2 FQGTGA. V was trimmed by 3 bases and J by 3 bases, leaving 6 bases between them. CDR3 bases: TGTGCCAGCAGCTTGGACTCCAATCAGCCCCAGCATTTT. Protein product: CASSLDSNQPQHF.

The chain couples TRBV19 to TRBJ1-5; D unclear. Germline V gene lookup returns CDR1 LNHDA and CDR2 SQIVND (reference sequence). This CDR3 has 13 amino acids. Trimming stripped 5 bases from V and 5 bases from J, with 10 bases between. CDR3 residues: CASSGRSDQPQHF. Here the CDR3 DNA reads TGTGCCAGTAGTGGGCGTTCGGATCAGCCCCAGCATTTT.

V gene TRBV6-6 combines with J gene TRBJ2-2; D might be TRBD2 (5 bases). CDR1 and CDR2 from the germline V gene are MNHNY and SVGAGI (reference sequence). Trimming removed 9 bases at V and 6 bases at J, with 17 bases between. This CDR3 contains 14 residues. CDR3 nucleotides: TGTGCCAGTGCCTTTGGAGGTTATCCCGGGGAGCTGTTTTTT. As protein: CASAFGGYPGELFF.

The rearrangement joins TRBV5-6 to TRBJ2-2; 12 bases map to TRBD2. Germline CDR1 reads SGHDT; CDR2 reads YYEEEE. V lost 4 bases to trimming and J lost 4 bases; unmatched junction nucleotides: 5. CDR3 length equals 16 residues. The chain's CDR3 is CASSNGLAGPTGELFF. The CDR3 coding sequence is TGTGCCAGCAGCAACGGACTAGCGGGACCCACCGGGGAGCTGTTTTTT.

The CDR3 coding sequence is TGTGCCAGAAGCTTGGACGCGGACAGACAACATGGCTACACCTTC. Protein: CARSLDADRQHGYTF. The J gene is TRBJ1-2, the V gene TRBV5-3; weak D call: TRBD1 (6 bases). TRBV5-3 is known as an ORF, though its function is uncertain. Trimming cost V 0 bases and J 6 bases, with 15 bases left between them. The CDR3 length is 15 residues.

The chain links TRBV18 to TRBJ2-2; D may be TRBD2 (5 bases). Trimming took 4 bases from V and 6 from J, leaving 12 bases between them. Germline V CDR1 and CDR2: KGHSH, LQKENI. This CDR3 is built from 14 residues. CDR3 amino acids: CASSRDYLAGELFF. As DNA, the CDR3 is TGTGCCAGCTCACGAGACTACTTGGCCGGGGAGCTGTTTTTT.

This clone was seen a handful of times. The chain couples TRBV7-3 to TRBJ2-2, with D uncertain. Trimming stripped 3 bases from V and 8 bases from J, with 7 bases between. There are 12 residues in the CDR3. Looked up from germline, CDR1 is SGHTA and CDR2 is FQGTGA. The CDR3 DNA follows: TGTGCCAGCAGCTTCTTTGAGGGGGAGCTGTTTTTT. Amino acid sequence: CASSFFEGELFF.

This rearrangement joins TRBV5-1 to TRBJ1-1; D perhaps matches TRBD1 (6 bases). The germline V and J ends were trimmed by 0 bases and 11 bases, with 17 bases remaining between them. The CDR3 has 14 residues. Germline V lookup: CDR1 SGHRS, CDR2 YFSETQ. The CDR3 DNA reads as TGCGCCAGCAGCTTGGACAGGGCGGACCCCAGCGCTTTCTTT. Translation: CASSLDRADPSAFF.

The V and J genes are TRBV29-1 and TRBJ2-2, with D possibly being TRBD2 (6 bases). Germline V gene sequence: CDR1 SQVTM, CDR2 ANQGSEA. The CDR3 is made up of 12 amino acids. CDR3 amino acids: CVRGGNTGELFF. The CDR3 coding sequence is TGCGTACGGGGAGGGAACACCGGGGAGCTGTTTTTT.

Concerning this clone: Mismatch with germline at one junction end may stem from a read error. V usage is TRBV27 and J usage is TRBJ1-2; D may be TRBD1 (5 bases). The germline CDR1 and CDR2 sequences are MNHEY and SMNVEV (reference sequence). The CDR3 is made up of 13 amino acids. The CDR3 region is CASSSSGDYGYAF. The CDR3 region has the DNA TGTGCCAGCAGTTCCTCGGGGGACTATGGCTACGCCTTC.